The text below deals with one TCR beta chain. Its antigen is undetermined. The V and J ends lost 8 bases and 2 bases respectively, with 15 bases between them. This CDR3 contains 14 residues. CDR1 and CDR2 from the germline V gene are SNHLY and FYNNEI. This sample is part of a study of shared clonotypes between healthy human individuals. TCRdb's table, derived via immunoSEQ multiplex PCR, lists solely in-frame clones and lacks some. This sample yields about 960,000 clones, of which 76% are seen a single time; about 1.5% belongs to the top ten. Study results and limitations: Sequencing depth was expected to influence donor clonotype sharing.

Sequencing was carried out using memory CD4+ T cells sorted from blood. As for subset: CD45RA-negative fraction. The TCR was taken from a man between 18 and 29 years old in good health. The chain carries TRBV2 and TRBJ1-1, with D perhaps matching TRBD1 (5 bases). The CDR3 loop reads CASLTTGLNTEAFF. The CDR3 coding sequence is TGTGCCAGCCTAACTACGGGACTCAACACTGAAGCTTTCTTT.